A single T cell receptor gamma chain is shown here with its context. Its target is unknown. This sample was included in a study of Vδ1+ human thymocytes. Study-wide results and caveats: TRG sequences recurred across donors, whereas TRD sequences stayed essentially private. In the thymus, TRG and TRD repertoires looked highly polyclonal with Gaussian CDR3 lengths.

Sequences come from RNA converted to cDNA by reverse transcription. The CDR3 regions were amplified by multiplex PCR from V-gene primers to a constant-region primer. TCRdb re-analyzed the multiplex PCR reads via CATT. The sample has 20,000 to 25,000 gamma-chain clones; roughly 13% are singletons. Germline V gene data show CDR1 as EGSTGY and CDR2 as YDSYTSSV. The CDR3 has 15 amino acids. The J segment lost 0 bases and the V segment lost 1 base, leaving 6 bases of the junction unmatched. Vdelta1+ thymocyte sorts reached between about 97% and 99.6% purity. This chain uses TRGV4 with TRGJ1 or TRGJ2. This TCR derives from a child younger than two who had congenital heart surgery. Sequencing was performed on Vdelta1+ gamma-delta thymocytes from the thymus. Subset specified: FACS-sorted CD3+ TCRalphabeta- TCRVdelta1+ TCRVdelta2- thymocytes. Here the CDR3 reads CATWDGLSNYYKKLF. In nucleotides, the CDR3 is TGTGCCACCTGGGATGGCCTCTCGAATTATTATAAGAAACTCTTT.